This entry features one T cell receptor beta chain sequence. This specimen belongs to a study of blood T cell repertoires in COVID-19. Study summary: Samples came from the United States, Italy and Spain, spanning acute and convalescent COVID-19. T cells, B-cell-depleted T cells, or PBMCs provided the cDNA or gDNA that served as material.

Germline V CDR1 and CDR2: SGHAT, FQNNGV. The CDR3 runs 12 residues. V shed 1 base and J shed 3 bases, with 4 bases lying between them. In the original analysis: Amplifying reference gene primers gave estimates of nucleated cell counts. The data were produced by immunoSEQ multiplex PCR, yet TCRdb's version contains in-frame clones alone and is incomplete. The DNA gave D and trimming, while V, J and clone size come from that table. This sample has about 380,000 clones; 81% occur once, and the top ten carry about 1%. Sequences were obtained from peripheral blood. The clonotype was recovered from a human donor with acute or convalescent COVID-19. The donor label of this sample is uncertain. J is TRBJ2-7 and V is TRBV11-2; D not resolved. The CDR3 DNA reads TGTGCCAGCAGCTTAGCCCGCTACGAGCAGTACTTC. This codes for CASSLARYEQYF. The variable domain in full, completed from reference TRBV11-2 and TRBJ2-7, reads EAGVAQSPRYKIIEKRQSVAFWCNPISGHATLYWYQQILGQGPKLLIQFQNNGVVDDSQLPKDRFSAERLKGVDSTLKIQPAKLEDSAVYLCASSLARYEQYFGPGTRLTVT.